Listed here are 27 T cell receptor beta chains from one sample, sequenced in a study of T cells in localized non-small cell lung cancer (dated by TCRdb to about 2020). Libraries were constructed by the immunoSEQ multiplex PCR assay. TCRdb took this table from immuneACCESS and kept in-frame rearrangements with V and J called. Such tables lack part of the clones; where checked against another copy, unresolved V genes explain under half of the gap, and the rest is unexplained. This sample has 1,500 to 2,500 clones in its table, and about a third of those were observed once. The ten largest clones represent around 12% of the sample. The sequencing here drew on lung tumor tissue, taken before any cancer treatment. Source of these receptors: a male donor at least 60 years old with stage II lung adenocarcinoma.

Only a few counts were recorded for this clone. The chain links TRBV11-3 to TRBJ2-3; D possibly uses TRBD1 or TRBD2 (5 bases each). Trimming left V 5 bases short and J 4 bases short, with 19 bases between. Germline values: CDR1 SGHNT, CDR2 YENEEA. This CDR3 has 16 amino acids. DNA for the CDR3: TGTGCCAGCAGCCGCCCCGAGGGGCACACGTCAGATACGCAGTATTTT. Amino acids: CASSRPEGHTSDTQYF.

This chain links TRBV18 with TRBJ2-7; 11 nucleotides line up with TRBD2. V shed 3 bases and J 3 bases; nucleotides not matched to a gene: 4. The CDR3 has 15 residues. The germline CDR1 and CDR2 sequences are KGHSH and LQKENI. The CDR3 DNA follows: TGTGCCAGCTCACCGGTACTAGCGGGAGACTACGAGCAGTACTTC. Translating it yields CASSPVLAGDYEQYF.

This clone was seen a handful of times. V usage is TRBV6-7 and J usage is TRBJ1-1, with D hard to call. TRBV6-7 is known as an ORF, though its function is uncertain. Trimming left V 8 bases short and J 12 bases short, with 16 bases between. The CDR3 covers 11 residues. The CDR3 nucleotides read TGTGCCAGCGGATTGACCTTCGAGTCTTTCTTT. The encoded protein is CASGLTFESFF.

The chain couples TRBV14 to TRBJ2-3; 8 bases are shared with TRBD2. From germline, CDR1 is SGHDN and CDR2 FVKESK. The CDR3 consists of 15 residues. The junction had 10 bases not matched to a gene; V was cut back by 5 bases and J by 6 bases. CDR3 nucleotide sequence: TGTGCCAGCAGCTTATATGCGGGAGGAGTCGATACGCAGTATTTT. Translating gives CASSLYAGGVDTQYF. Full variable domain (missing parts from reference TRBV14 and TRBJ2-3): EAGVTQFPSHSVIEKGQTVTLRCDPISGHDNLYWYRRVMGKEIKFLLHFVKESKQDESGMPNNRFLAERTGGTYSTLKVQPAELEDSGVYFCASSLYAGGVDTQYFGPGTRLTVL.

The chain has TRBV18 and TRBJ2-5, with a possible D match to TRBD1 (5 bases). Per germline, CDR1 KGHSH and CDR2 LQKENI. This CDR3 is 13 amino acids long. The V and J ends lost 0 bases and 5 bases respectively, with 7 bases between them. The CDR3, as DNA: TGTGCCAGCTCACCACCGGGGCTCGAGACCCAGTACTTC. This gives the protein CASSPPGLETQYF.

This clone was recorded a few times. The rearrangement uses TRBV9 and TRBJ2-1, with 14 nucleotides matching TRBD2. Germline lookup yields CDR1 SGDLS and CDR2 YYNGEE. Trimming removed 2 bases from V and 7 bases from J; junction bases left unmatched: 8. The CDR3 length is 17 residues. In nucleotides, the CDR3 is TGTGCCAGCAGCGTTGGGACTAGCGGGAGTTTGGTGAATGAGCAGTTCTTC. The encoded protein is CASSVGTSGSLVNEQFF.

There are a few counts of this clone. Compared with germline, one end of the junction differs, possibly owing to a read error. The rearrangement uses TRBV6-8 and TRBJ2-7, with TRBD1 matching over 7 bases. The CDR3 has 15 residues. Looked up from germline, CDR1 is MNHGY and CDR2 is SAAAGT. For the CDR3, the DNA is TGTGCCATCAGTGTCAGACAGGGCAGTATGCACGAGCAGTACTTC. This translates into CAISVRQGSMHEQYF.

This chain uses TRBV12-5 with TRBJ2-3; no definite D call. Germline CDR1 LGHNT, CDR2 FRNRAP. The length of the CDR3 is 13 residues. The V end lost 7 bases, the J end lost 0 bases, and 8 bases lay between the germline ends. The CDR3 is CASATISTDTQYF. The DNA of the CDR3 is TGTGCTAGTGCCACCATCAGCACAGATACGCAGTATTTT.

The chain couples TRBV19 to TRBJ1-6, with TRBD1 as a possible D gene (5 bases). The germline V gene has CDR1 LNHDA and CDR2 SQIVND (reference sequence). The V end lost 8 bases, the J end lost 4 bases, and 9 bases lay between the germline ends. This CDR3 comprises 13 residues. CDR3 DNA: TGTGCCAGTCAGGGTACTTATAATTCACCCCTCCACTTT. This sequence encodes CASQGTYNSPLHF.

This clone turned up a few times. DNA for the CDR3: TGTGCCAGCAGTTACTCCCGCGGCGACTATGGCTACACCTTC. Translation gives CASSYSRGDYGYTF. The chain joins TRBV6-8 to TRBJ1-2; D ambiguous. The CDR3 covers 14 residues. Germline CDR1 is MNHGY and CDR2 is SAAAGT. The V end lost 0 bases, the J end lost 3 bases, and 8 bases lay between the germline ends.

This clone has just a few counts. The genes are TRBV6-8 and TRBJ1-3; the D is unclear. Germline V CDR1 and CDR2: MNHGY, SAAAGT. The CDR3 has 14 amino acids. V lost 4 bases and J 10 bases, leaving 17 bases between the germline ends. In DNA form, the CDR3 reads TGTGCCAGCAGTTTTGGGTCTGGGAGGGATACCATATATTTT. Translated: CASSFGSGRDTIYF.

The chain has TRBV29-1 and TRBJ1-2; TRBD1 agrees at 9 bases. Per germline, CDR1 SQVTM and CDR2 ANQGSEA. This CDR3 has 15 amino acids. V was pared by 3 bases and J by 8 bases, with 13 bases of the junction left unmatched. CDR3 nucleotide sequence: TGCAGCGTTGACCGGGACAGGGAGGGTGGTGTAGGCTACACCTTC. Its protein is CSVDRDREGGVGYTF.

The chain carries TRBV10-2 and TRBJ1-1; D remains ambiguous. This CDR3 contains 12 residues. V dropped 5 bases and J dropped 4 bases, with 8 bases sitting between them. Germline-derived CDR1 and CDR2 are WSHSY and SAAADI. For the CDR3, the DNA is TGCGCCAGCAGTCTCGGGAGCACTGAAGCTTTCTTT. It encodes CASSLGSTEAFF.

This clone came up a few times. The chain has TRBV9 and TRBJ2-1; tentatively, D is TRBD2 (5 bases). The CDR3 has 14 residues. Germline CDR1 is SGDLS and CDR2 is YYNGEE. V was cut by 0 bases and J by 3 bases, with 7 bases left in between. Here the CDR3 reads CASSVGEFYNEQFF. The CDR3 DNA sequence: TGTGCCAGCAGCGTAGGGGAGTTCTACAATGAGCAGTTCTTC.

The chain carries TRBV4-1 and TRBJ2-3, with D possibly TRBD2 on 6 matching bases. The V end lost 4 bases, the J end lost 1 base, and 9 bases lay between the germline ends. CDR3 length equals 14 residues. Germline V CDR1 and CDR2: MGHRA, YSYEKL. In DNA, the CDR3 is TGCGCCAGCAGCCTTTTAGCGGGCACAGATACGCAGTATTTT. This encodes CASSLLAGTDTQYF.

The chain joins TRBV18 to TRBJ2-2; unclear D gene. This CDR3 contains 13 residues. Trimming stripped 5 bases from V and 4 bases from J, with 8 bases between. Germline values: CDR1 KGHSH, CDR2 LQKENI. The CDR3 coding sequence is TGTGCCAGCTCAGAGTCGGGCACCGGGGAGCTGTTTTTT. This encodes CASSESGTGELFF.

This clone was seen a handful of times. The CDR3 region is CASRLMRGSNEQFF. DNA of the CDR3: TGTGCCAGCAGATTGATGCGGGGGTCTAATGAGCAGTTCTTC. The rearrangement joins TRBV6-8 to TRBJ2-1; 7 bases fit TRBD2. The CDR3 is 14 amino acids. The ends lost 6 bases at V and 7 bases at J; junction bases unmatched: 9. Germline V CDR1 and CDR2: MNHGY, SAAAGT.

The rearrangement links TRBV6-8 to TRBJ2-1, with 10 positions matching TRBD2. The CDR3 is 16 residues long. Per germline, CDR1 MNHGY and CDR2 SAAAGT. After removal of 6 bases from V and 3 bases from J, the junction contained 8 bases not matched to a gene. CDR3 nucleotides: TGTGCCAGCAGCCTTTTAGCGGGAGGTCGCTACAATGAGCAGTTCTTC. Residues: CASSLLAGGRYNEQFF.

V usage is TRBV19 and J usage is TRBJ1-1; D perhaps matches TRBD1 (6 bases). Germline V gives CDR1 LNHDA, CDR2 SQIVND (reference sequence). This CDR3 contains 15 residues. V was cut by 2 bases and J by 1 base, with 11 bases left in between. The CDR3 region has the DNA TGTGCCAGTAGTATAAGGGACACGGGGAACACTGAAGCTTTCTTT. Its translation is CASSIRDTGNTEAFF.

This clone has only a few counts. The CDR3 region is CASSEAGGPREQYF. The CDR3, as DNA: TGTGCCAGCAGTGAAGCGGGAGGGCCTAGAGAGCAGTACTTC. The chain employs TRBV9 and TRBJ2-7; 10 bases are a match to TRBD2. V lost 5 bases and J lost 7; bases outside the gene matches: 9. CDR1 and CDR2 (germline): SGDLS, YYNGEE. The CDR3 is made up of 14 amino acids. The full variable domain, with the rest looked up from reference TRBV9 and TRBJ2-7, is DSGVTQTPKHLITATGQRVTLRCSPRSGDLSVYWYQQSLDQGLQFLIQYYNGEERAKGNILERFSAQQFPDLHSELNLSSLELGDSALYFCASSEAGGPREQYFGPGTRLTVT.

J is TRBJ2-5 and V is TRBV18, with 10 bases lining up with TRBD2. Germline V gene sequence: CDR1 KGHSH, CDR2 LQKENI. The length of the CDR3 is 16 residues. Germline trimming cut 3 bases from V and 1 base from J; bases unmatched to any gene: 5. The CDR3 nucleotides are TGTGCCAGCTCACCGGGGACTAGCGCCTTCCAAGAGACCCAGTACTTC. Its protein product is CASSPGTSAFQETQYF.

The chain employs TRBV11-3 and TRBJ2-1, with TRBD2 as a possible D gene (6 bases). The CDR3 loop spans 16 amino acids. With 5 bases removed from V and 0 bases from J, the gap between germline ends came to 14 bases. CDR1 is SGHNT, CDR2 YENEEA, per germline. This CDR3 is CASSPQDGSSYNEQFF. The CDR3 region has the DNA TGTGCCAGCAGCCCTCAGGACGGGAGCTCCTACAATGAGCAGTTCTTC. Filled out from reference TRBV11-3 and TRBJ2-1, the complete variable domain reads EAGVVQSPRYKIIEKKQPVAFWCNPISGHNTLYWYLQNLGQGPELLIRYENEEAVDDSQLPKDRFSAERLKGVDSTLKIQPAELGDSAVYLCASSPQDGSSYNEQFFGPGTRLTVL.

The chain uses TRBV9 and TRBJ2-7; TRBD2 matches at 10 bases. Germline lookup yields CDR1 SGDLS and CDR2 YYNGEE. The CDR3 extends over 14 amino acids. V lost 6 bases and J lost 7; bases outside the gene matches: 10. CDR3 amino acids: CASTSGRAILEQYF. Written as DNA, the CDR3 is TGTGCCAGCACCAGCGGGAGGGCCATTTTGGAGCAGTACTTC.

V gene TRBV11-3 combines with J gene TRBJ2-5, with 7 positions matching TRBD2. The CDR3 contains 15 residues. The junction had 6 bases not matched to a gene; V was cut back by 3 bases and J by 2 bases. Germline CDR1 reads SGHNT; CDR2 reads YENEEA. In DNA, the CDR3 is TGTGCCAGCAGCTTTGGCGGGAGTCGGCAAGAGACCCAGTACTTC. Translation gives CASSFGGSRQETQYF.

The chain recombines TRBV30 with TRBJ1-6, with a tentative D call TRBD1 (5 bases). Trimming shortened V by 2 bases and J by 7 bases, and 15 bases separated the two germline ends. Germline loops: CDR1 GTSNPN, CDR2 SVGIG (reference sequence). The CDR3 is 15 amino acids. The CDR3 protein is CAWSIEGRGNSPLHF. CDR3 DNA: TGTGCCTGGAGTATAGAAGGGAGGGGAAATTCACCCCTCCACTTT.

The rearrangement joins TRBV19 to TRBJ1-5; D remains ambiguous. Germline V lookup: CDR1 LNHDA, CDR2 SQIVND (reference sequence). With 5 bases removed from V and 0 bases from J, the gap between germline ends came to 8 bases. This CDR3 has 14 residues. CDR3 residues: CASSLQYSNQPQHF. In DNA, the CDR3 is TGTGCCAGTAGTCTACAATATAGCAATCAGCCCCAGCATTTT.

This clone appeared a few times. This sequence joins TRBV10-2 and TRBJ1-4, with no clear D. Trimming cost V 0 bases and J 5 bases, with 13 bases left between them. The germline V gene has CDR1 WSHSY and CDR2 SAAADI. CDR3 length: 16 amino acids. CDR3 in DNA: TGCGCCAGCAGTGAGTCCGCACCTAATCGCAATGAAAAACTGTTTTTT. It specifies CASSESAPNRNEKLFF.